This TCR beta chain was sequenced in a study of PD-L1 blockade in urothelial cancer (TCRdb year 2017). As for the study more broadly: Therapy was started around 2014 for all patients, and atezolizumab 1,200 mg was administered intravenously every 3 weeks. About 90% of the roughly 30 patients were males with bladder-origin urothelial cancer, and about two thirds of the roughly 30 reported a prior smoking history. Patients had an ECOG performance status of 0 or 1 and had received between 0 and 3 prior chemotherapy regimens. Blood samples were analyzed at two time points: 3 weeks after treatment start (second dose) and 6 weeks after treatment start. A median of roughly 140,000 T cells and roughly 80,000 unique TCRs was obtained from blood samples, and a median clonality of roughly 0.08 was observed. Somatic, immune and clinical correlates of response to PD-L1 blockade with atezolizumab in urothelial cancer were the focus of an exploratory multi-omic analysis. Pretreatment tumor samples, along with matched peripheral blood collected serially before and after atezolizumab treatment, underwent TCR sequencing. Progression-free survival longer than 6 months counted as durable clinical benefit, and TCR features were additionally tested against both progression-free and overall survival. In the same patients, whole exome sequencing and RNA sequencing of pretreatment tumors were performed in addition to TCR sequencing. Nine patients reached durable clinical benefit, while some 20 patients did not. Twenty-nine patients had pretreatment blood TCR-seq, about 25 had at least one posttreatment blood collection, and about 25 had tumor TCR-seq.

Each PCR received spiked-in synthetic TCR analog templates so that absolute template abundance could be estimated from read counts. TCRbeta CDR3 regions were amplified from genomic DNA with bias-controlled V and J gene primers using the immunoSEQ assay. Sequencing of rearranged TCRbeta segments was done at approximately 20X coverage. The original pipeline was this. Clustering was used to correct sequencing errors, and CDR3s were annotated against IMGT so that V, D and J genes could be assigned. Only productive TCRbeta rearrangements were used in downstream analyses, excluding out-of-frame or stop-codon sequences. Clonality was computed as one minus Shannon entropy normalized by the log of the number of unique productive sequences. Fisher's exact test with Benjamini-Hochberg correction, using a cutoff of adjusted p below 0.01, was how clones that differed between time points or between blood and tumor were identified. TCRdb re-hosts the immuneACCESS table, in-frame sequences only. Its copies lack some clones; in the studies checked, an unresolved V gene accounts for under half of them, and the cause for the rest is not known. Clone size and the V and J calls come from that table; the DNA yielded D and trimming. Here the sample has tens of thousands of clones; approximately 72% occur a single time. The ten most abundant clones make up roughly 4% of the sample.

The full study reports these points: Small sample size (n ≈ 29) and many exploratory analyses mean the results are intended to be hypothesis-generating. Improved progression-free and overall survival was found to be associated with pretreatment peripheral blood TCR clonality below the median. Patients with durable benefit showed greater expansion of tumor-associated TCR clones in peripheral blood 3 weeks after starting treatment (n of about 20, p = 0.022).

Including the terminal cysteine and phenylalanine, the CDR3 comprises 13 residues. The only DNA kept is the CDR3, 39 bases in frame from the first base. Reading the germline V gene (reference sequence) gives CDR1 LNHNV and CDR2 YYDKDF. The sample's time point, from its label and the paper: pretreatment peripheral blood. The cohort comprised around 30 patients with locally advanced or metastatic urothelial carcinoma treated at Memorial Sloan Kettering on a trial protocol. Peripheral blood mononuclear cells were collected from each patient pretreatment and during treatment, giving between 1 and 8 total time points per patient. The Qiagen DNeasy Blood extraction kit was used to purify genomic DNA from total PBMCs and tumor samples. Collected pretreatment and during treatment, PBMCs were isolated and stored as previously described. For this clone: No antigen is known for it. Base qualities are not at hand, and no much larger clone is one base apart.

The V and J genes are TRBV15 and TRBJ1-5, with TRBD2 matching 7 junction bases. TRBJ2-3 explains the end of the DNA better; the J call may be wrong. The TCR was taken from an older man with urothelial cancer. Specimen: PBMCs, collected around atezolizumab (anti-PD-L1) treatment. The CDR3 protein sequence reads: CATWGGTDQPQYF. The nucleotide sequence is TGTGCCACCTGGGGGGGGACGGATCAGCCCCAGTATTTT.